Listed here are 17 T cell receptor beta chains from one sample, sequenced in a study of cytomegalovirus exposure and HLA in healthy donors (TCRdb year 2017). Library creation used the immunoSEQ multiplex PCR assay. For the multiplex PCR, a mixture combining 60 forward primers for TCR Vbeta segments and 13 reverse primers for TCR Jbeta segments was used. TCRdb carries this immuneACCESS record with in-frame sequences only. Its versions omit some clonotypes, under half of them owing to an unresolved V gene in the studies checked, with the rest unexplained. The sample has 150,000 or so clones on record, roughly 80% of them singletons. 7.5% to 9% of the sample rests with the top ten. Sequences were obtained from PBMCs. The receptor source for this set is a man aged 25 to 45 in good health and CMV-seropositive.

This clone was seen more than once but under ten times. The chain joins TRBV18 to TRBJ2-2, with D possibly TRBD1 on 6 matching bases. Germline loops: CDR1 KGHSH, CDR2 LQKENI. The CDR3 totals 15 residues. V was pared by 1 base and J by 1 base, with 7 bases between. CDR3 in amino acids: CASSPLQGNTGELFF. CDR3 DNA sequence: TGTGCCAGCTCACCACTACAGGGGAACACCGGGGAGCTGTTTTTT. The full variable domain, in which reference TRBV18 and TRBJ2-2 provide the parts outside the CDR3, is NAGVMQNPRHLVRRRGQEARLRCSPMKGHSHVYWYRQLPEEGLKFMVYLQKENIIDESGMPKERFSAEFPKEGPSILRIQQVVRGDSAAYFCASSPLQGNTGELFFGEGSRLTVL.

The rearrangement joins TRBV27 to TRBJ1-3, with D uncertain. This CDR3 is built from 11 residues. CDR1 and CDR2 from the germline V gene are MNHEY and SMNVEV (reference sequence). Trimming shortened V by 9 bases and J by 0 bases, and 3 bases separated the two germline ends. CDR3 sequence: CASHSGNTIYF. The CDR3 nucleotides read TGTGCCAGTCACTCTGGAAACACCATATATTTT.

As DNA, the CDR3 is TGTGCTAGTGGTTTGGTCTCGATTCAGACATTGAACACTGAAGCTTTCTTT. Translated, it gives CASGLVSIQTLNTEAFF. The chain combines TRBV12-5 with TRBJ1-1; no clear D gene. The CDR3 loop spans 17 amino acids. With 0 bases removed from V and 0 bases from J, the gap between germline ends came to 14 bases. The V gene's germline CDR1 is LGHNT and CDR2 FRNRAP.

This chain joins TRBV6-1 and TRBJ1-5; D is undetermined. CDR1 and CDR2 (germline): MNHNS, SASEGT. This CDR3 is built from 14 residues. V was shortened by 4 bases and J by 0 bases, with 7 bases between the two germline ends. CDR3 nucleotides: TGTGCCAGCAGTGCCGGGTTTAGCAATCAGCCCCAGCATTTT. Its protein is CASSAGFSNQPQHF.

The gene calls are TRBV27 and TRBJ1-4; possible D gene TRBD1, 6 bases. CDR3 length: 17 amino acids. Trimming took 4 bases from V and 4 from J, leaving 19 bases between them. Germline-derived CDR1 and CDR2 are MNHEY and SMNVEV (reference sequence). CDR3 DNA: TGTGCCAGCAGTTCGTGGTCTGGGGGGGGCCTTAATGAAAAACTGTTTTTT. Translating it yields CASSSWSGGGLNEKLFF. Combining the CDR3 with reference TRBV27 and TRBJ1-4 gives the whole variable domain EAQVTQNPRYLITVTGKKLTVTCSQNMNHEYMSWYRQDPGLGLRQIYYSMNVEVTDKGDVPEGYKVSRKEKRNFPLILESPSPNQTSLYFCASSSWSGGGLNEKLFFGSGTQLSVL.

The genes are TRBV28 and TRBJ1-1; 7 bases agree with TRBD1. The CDR3 has 14 amino acids. CDR1 is MDHEN and CDR2 is SYDVKM in the germline V gene. The J segment lost 3 bases and the V segment lost 6 bases, leaving 7 bases of the junction unmatched. CDR3 sequence reads: CASRVTGSHTEAFF. CDR3 sequence (DNA): TGTGCCAGCAGGGTGACAGGGTCCCACACTGAAGCTTTCTTT.

This clone came up once. The V gene is TRBV12-5, the J gene TRBJ1-2; D not resolved. Looked up from germline, CDR1 is LGHNT and CDR2 is FRNRAP. The V end lost 5 bases, the J end lost 7 bases, and 8 bases lay between the germline ends. This CDR3 contains 11 residues. DNA for the CDR3: TGTGCTAGTGGTACCGGGATTGGCTACACCTTC. This sequence encodes CASGTGIGYTF.

This chain connects TRBV4-3 to TRBJ2-2, with 7 bases matching TRBD1. CDR1 LGHNA and CDR2 YSLEER come from the germline V gene. The CDR3 runs 16 residues. Trimming cost V 4 bases and J 6 bases; bases outside gene matches: 11. The CDR3 sequence is CASSRMKDRKAGELFF. CDR3 bases: TGCGCCAGCAGCCGAATGAAGGACAGGAAGGCCGGGGAGCTGTTTTTT.

The chain combines TRBV29-1 with TRBJ1-3; D ambiguous. The CDR3 consists of 14 residues. V was shortened by 3 bases and J by 1 base, with 10 bases between the two germline ends. Per germline, CDR1 SQVTM and CDR2 ANQGSEA. In nucleotides, the CDR3 is TGCAGCGTTGATCGTTTCGGGTCTGGAAACACCATATATTTT. This translates into CSVDRFGSGNTIYF.

The chain employs TRBV19 and TRBJ1-3; 7 bases fit TRBD1. CDR1 is LNHDA and CDR2 is SQIVND in the germline V gene (reference sequence). The CDR3 has 14 residues. With V trimmed by 4 bases and J by 8 bases, 8 bases remained unmatched. The CDR3 DNA follows: TGTGCCAGTAGTACAACGACAGGGATGGACACCATATATTTT. This gives the protein CASSTTTGMDTIYF.

This chain joins TRBV4-3 and TRBJ1-1; D perhaps matches TRBD1 (5 bases). There are 17 residues in the CDR3. Germline V gene sequence: CDR1 LGHNA, CDR2 YSLEER. Trimming removed 0 bases at V and 1 base at J, with 15 bases between. In nucleotides, the CDR3 is TGCGCCAGCAGCCAAGATCAAAGGATAGGGGAGAACACTGAAGCTTTCTTT. Protein sequence: CASSQDQRIGENTEAFF.

The chain employs TRBV6-1 and TRBJ2-7; 8 bases line up with TRBD2. The junction had 10 bases not matched to a gene; V was cut back by 2 bases and J by 4 bases. The CDR3 spans 16 residues. CDR1 and CDR2 from the germline V gene are MNHNS and SASEGT. CDR3 bases: TGTGCCAGCAGTGAATCCCCGGCGAGCGGGAGATACGAGCAGTACTTC. Its protein product is CASSESPASGRYEQYF.

This clone was seen only a few times. The rearrangement links TRBV7-3 to TRBJ1-2, with D unclear. V lost 5 bases to trimming and J lost 6 bases, with 19 bases between them. There are 15 residues in the CDR3. The germline V gene has CDR1 SGHTA and CDR2 FQGTGA. This CDR3 is CASSPIPGVQDGYTF. In DNA, the CDR3 is TGTGCCAGCAGCCCTATCCCCGGGGTTCAGGATGGCTACACCTTC. The full variable domain, its missing parts supplied by reference TRBV7-3 and TRBJ1-2, is GAGVSQTPSNKVTEKGKYVELRCDPISGHTALYWYRQSLGQGPEFLIYFQGTGAADDSGLPNDRFFAVRPEGSVSTLKIQRTERGDSAVYLCASSPIPGVQDGYTFGSGTRLTVV.

This clone was seen once. The chain links TRBV29-1 to TRBJ1-2, with 9 positions matching TRBD1. CDR1 is SQVTM and CDR2 is ANQGSEA in the germline V gene. This CDR3 has 11 amino acids. V lost 7 bases, J lost 7 bases, and 4 bases stayed unmatched. CDR3: CSAGTGSGYTF. CDR3 bases: TGCAGCGCCGGGACAGGGAGTGGCTACACCTTC.

This rearrangement joins TRBV7-3 to TRBJ2-3, with D possibly matching TRBD1 (5 bases). In germline, CDR1 is SGHTA, CDR2 FQGTGA. V gave up 5 bases and J gave up 3 bases, with 12 bases separating them. This CDR3 region has 14 residues. In nucleotides, the CDR3 is TGTGCCAGCAGCCCTGGACAAACAACAGATACGCAGTATTTT. Protein product: CASSPGQTTDTQYF.

Written as DNA, the CDR3 is TGCGCCAGCGGCCGAACGAACACTGAAGCTTTCTTT. This codes for CASGRTNTEAFF. This rearrangement joins TRBV5-1 to TRBJ1-1; the D is unclear. In germline, CDR1 is SGHRS, CDR2 YFSETQ. This CDR3 has 12 residues. Trimming cost V 7 bases and J 1 base, with 8 bases left between them.

This clone was observed a single time. This chain connects TRBV7-2 to TRBJ1-1; 9 nucleotides align to TRBD1. The J segment lost 6 bases and the V segment lost 4 bases, leaving 9 bases of the junction unmatched. The germline V gene encodes CDR1 SGHTA and CDR2 FQGNSA. The CDR3 length is 15 residues. CDR3 loop: CASSSYRGRSPEAFF. In DNA, the CDR3 is TGTGCCAGCAGCTCCTACAGGGGGCGCTCCCCTGAAGCTTTCTTT.